Below, 17 T cell receptor beta chains from the same sample are listed, as sequenced in a study of cytomegalovirus exposure and HLA in healthy donors. Use of 60 Vbeta and 13 Jbeta primers characterized the PCR. The protocol was immunoSEQ multiplex PCR, while the TCRdb copy is restricted to in-frame clones and leaves out a portion. The repertoire holds around 130,000 clones, with around 74% as singletons. The specimen sequenced was PBMCs. Receptors originate from a man in his forties or fifties in good health and CMV-seropositive.

This clone came up a few times. V usage is TRBV5-1 and J usage is TRBJ2-1, with 10 bases matching TRBD1. CDR3 length: 15 residues. Germline lookup yields CDR1 SGHRS and CDR2 YFSETQ. J lost 2 bases, V lost 4 bases, and 3 bases had no gene match. This CDR3 is CASSGGQGTYNEQFF. DNA for the CDR3: TGCGCCAGCAGCGGGGGACAGGGGACCTACAATGAGCAGTTCTTC.

The table lists this clone with a few counts. The chain combines TRBV6-1 with TRBJ2-2, with 8 positions matching TRBD2. This CDR3 has 15 amino acids. V trimming: 1 base; J trimming: 7 bases; junction bases outside the gene matches: 5. Germline CDR1 and CDR2: MNHNS and SASEGT. The CDR3 DNA sequence: TGTGCCAGCAGTGAAGTGACGGGGGGGGTCGGGGAGCTGTTTTTT. Amino acid sequence: CASSEVTGGVGELFF.

The V gene is TRBV15, the J gene TRBJ2-5, with 9 positions matching TRBD1. The CDR3 extends over 15 amino acids. Germline V CDR1 and CDR2: LNHNV, YYDKDF (reference sequence). Germline trimming cut 3 bases from V and 5 bases from J; bases unmatched to any gene: 7. The CDR3 here is CATSSQGQGGETQYF. CDR3 nucleotides: TGTGCCACCAGCAGCCAGGGACAGGGTGGGGAGACCCAGTACTTC.

The chain is built from TRBV27 and TRBJ1-6; no definite D call. Germline V gives CDR1 MNHEY, CDR2 SMNVEV (reference sequence). V shed 4 bases and J shed 6 bases, with 16 bases lying between them. The CDR3 contains 16 residues. This chain's CDR3 is CASSSKTLSSNSPLHF. In DNA, the CDR3 is TGTGCCAGCAGTTCCAAAACTTTAAGTAGTAATTCACCCCTCCACTTT.

CDR3 amino acids: CASSWGPDFYSPLHF. CDR3 bases: TGTGCCAGCAGTTGGGGGCCAGATTTCTATTCACCCCTCCACTTT. The gene calls are TRBV27 and TRBJ1-6, with a weak D call TRBD1 (6 bases). CDR3 length: 15 amino acids. Deletions cut 4 bases from V and 8 bases from J, with 15 bases between. Germline V gene lookup returns CDR1 MNHEY and CDR2 SMNVEV (reference sequence).

This clone was seen more than once but under ten times. This sequence joins TRBV30 and TRBJ2-7; tentative D call: TRBD2 (5 bases). The V gene's germline CDR1 is GTSNPN and CDR2 SVGIG (reference sequence). This CDR3 contains 12 residues. Trimming cost V 5 bases and J 7 bases, with 15 bases left between them. Here the CDR3 reads CAWGRGLTEQYF. The CDR3 region has the DNA TGTGCCTGGGGTCGGGGTCTTACGGAGCAGTACTTC.

In DNA, the CDR3 is TGTGCCAGCACCGCCATGGGACAGGGAGATGAAAAACTGTTTTTT. The encoded protein is CASTAMGQGDEKLFF. The chain is built from TRBV2 and TRBJ1-4; 9 nucleotides agree with TRBD1. The CDR3 loop spans 15 amino acids. The J segment lost 6 bases and the V segment lost 7 bases, leaving 9 bases of the junction unmatched. The germline gives CDR1 SNHLY, CDR2 FYNNEI.

The CDR3 region is CASSLGEQPQHF. As DNA, the CDR3 is TGTGCCAGCAGCTTAGGAGAGCAGCCCCAGCATTTT. This chain joins TRBV5-6 and TRBJ1-5; D is ambiguous. The CDR3 consists of 12 residues. Germline V gene data show CDR1 as SGHDT and CDR2 as YYEEEE. Trimming cost V 2 bases and J 7 bases, with 7 bases left between them.

The gene calls are TRBV7-9 and TRBJ1-2; TRBD1 agrees at 9 bases. V lost 1 base, J lost 8 bases, and 14 bases stayed unmatched. The CDR3 extends over 17 amino acids. The germline gives CDR1 SEHNR, CDR2 FQNEAQ (reference sequence). Written as DNA, the CDR3 is TGTGCCAGCAGCTTAGACCATTTCGTAACAGGGGGCAAGGGCTACACCTTC. As protein: CASSLDHFVTGGKGYTF.

The CDR3 loop reads CASSGGQGQETQYF. Written as DNA, the CDR3 is TGCGCCAGCAGTGGGGGACAGGGCCAAGAGACCCAGTACTTC. The chain links TRBV10-1 to TRBJ2-5; the match to TRBD1 covers 9 bases. The J segment lost 1 base and the V segment lost 4 bases, leaving 1 base of the junction unmatched. In germline, CDR1 is WNHNN, CDR2 SYGVQD (reference sequence). The CDR3 has 14 residues.

V is TRBV19 and J is TRBJ1-5; D perhaps matches TRBD1 (5 bases). This CDR3 is built from 16 residues. Looked up from germline, CDR1 is LNHDA and CDR2 is SQIVND (reference sequence). The V end lost 7 bases, the J end lost 2 bases, and 18 bases lay between the germline ends. The CDR3 sequence: CASMGMGGSGNQPQHF. CDR3 DNA sequence: TGTGCCAGTATGGGAATGGGGGGTTCGGGCAATCAGCCCCAGCATTTT.

The J gene is TRBJ1-4, the V gene TRBV28, with 8 bases identical to TRBD1. Per the germline V gene, CDR1 is MDHEN and CDR2 is SYDVKM. CDR3 size: 14 residues. J gave up 8 bases and V 3 bases, and 5 bases lay outside the gene matches. CDR3 sequence: CASSFPDRAEKLFF. The CDR3 DNA reads as TGTGCCAGCAGTTTCCCGGACAGGGCGGAAAAACTGTTTTTT.

This rearrangement joins TRBV7-8 to TRBJ2-7, with a possible D match to TRBD2 (5 bases). From germline, CDR1 is SGHVS and CDR2 FQNEAQ. The CDR3 consists of 15 residues. V lost 2 bases and J 3 bases, leaving 14 bases between the germline ends. This CDR3 reads CASSLSTGIGYEQYF. In nucleotides, the CDR3 is TGTGCCAGCAGCTTATCGACCGGGATCGGCTACGAGCAGTACTTC.

The gene calls are TRBV7-9 and TRBJ1-4; no reliable D call. Germline CDR1 reads SEHNR; CDR2 reads FQNEAQ (reference sequence). Trimming removed 5 bases from V and 8 bases from J, with 18 bases in between. CDR3 length: 15 amino acids. CDR3 loop: CASSPRTGGGEKLFF. The CDR3 DNA is TGTGCCAGCAGCCCGCGGACGGGAGGAGGAGAAAAACTGTTTTTT.

The rearrangement joins TRBV2 to TRBJ1-3; D might be TRBD1 (6 bases). CDR1 and CDR2 from the germline V gene are SNHLY and FYNNEI. V was trimmed by 6 bases and J by 4 bases, leaving 7 bases between them. The CDR3 has 12 amino acids. CDR3 DNA: TGTGCCAGCAGGGGGACAGGAAACACCATATATTTT. Amino acid sequence: CASRGTGNTIYF.

This sequence joins TRBV5-4 and TRBJ2-5; 8 bases line up with TRBD1. This CDR3 contains 15 residues. With V trimmed by 1 base and J by 5 bases, 7 bases remained unmatched. Germline V gene data show CDR1 as SGHNT and CDR2 as YYREEE (reference sequence). The CDR3, as DNA: TGTGCCAGCAGCTTGAGGACAGGGATGGGCGAGACCCAGTACTTC. This translates into CASSLRTGMGETQYF.

The chain employs TRBV21-1 and TRBJ2-3; the table's D call, TRBD1, was not checked against the DNA. TRBV21-1 is tagged as a pseudogene. The CDR3 runs to 17 residues. DNA of the CDR3: TGTGCCAGCAGCAAAAGCAGAGGGACAGGGTGGACAGATACGCAGTATTTT. Translated, it gives CASSKSRGTGWTDTQYF.